A selection of T cell receptor beta chains follows, all from one sample in a study of blood T cell repertoires in COVID-19. Sequencing was performed with immunoSEQ multiplex PCR; in TCRdb, only in-frame clones are kept and a portion is missing. The sample has around 260,000 clones, over 65% seen once. The sequenced material came from peripheral blood. The source of these receptors is a man in his 60s who had recovered from COVID-19. CDR3s include the opening cysteine and the closing phenylalanine or tryptophan. The D gene is left open where the match is weak. Only some rows state a clone size, as once, few, many or a class for expanded clones.

D gene | clone size | J gene | V gene | CDR3 DNA | CDR3 protein
TRBD2 | NA | TRBJ2-7 | TRBV5-6 | TGTGCCAGCGCCCCCCCGGGAGGTTTCGAGCAGTACTTC | CASAPPGGFEQYF
NA | NA | TRBJ2-5 | TRBV5-1 | TGCGCCAGCAGCTTAGGGGGGACCCAGTACTTC | CASSLGGTQYF
TRBD2 | NA | TRBJ2-1 | TRBV9 | TGTGCCAGCAGCGTAGCCGGTAGCGGGAGTTTAAACAATGAGCAGTTCTTC | CASSVAGSGSLNNEQFF
TRBD2 | NA | TRBJ2-2 | TRBV7-6 | TGTGCCAGCAGCTTAGTTGGCGGGGGACGCACCGGGGAGCTGTTTTTT | CASSLVGGGRTGELFF
TRBD1 | once | TRBJ2-3 | TRBV2 | TGTGCCGGAGGACAGGGGGCTGTCACAGATACGCAGTATTTT | CAGGQGAVTDTQYF
NA | NA | TRBJ2-3 | TRBV5-1 | TGCGCCAGCAGCGTTGGAGGGGGGGCTCACACAGATACGCAGTATTTT | CASSVGGGAHTDTQYF
TRBD1 | NA | TRBJ1-4 | TRBV7-9 | TGTGCCAGCAGCCGGACAGGGAATACTAATGAAAAACTGTTTTTT | CASSRTGNTNEKLFF
NA | NA | TRBJ1-1 | TRBV3-1/TRBV3-2 | TGTGCCAGCAGCCACTTTGACAGGAGCGAAGCTTTCTTT | CASSHFDRSEAFF
NA | NA | TRBJ1-4 | TRBV6-5 | TGTGCCAGCAGTCCCGGGGGGCTTAATGAAAAACTGTTTTTT | CASSPGGLNEKLFF
NA | once | TRBJ1-2 | TRBV3-1/TRBV3-2 | TGTGCCAGCAGCCAAGGACAGGCCAACTATGGCTACACCTTC | CASSQGQANYGYTF
NA | NA | TRBJ1-2 | TRBV5-4 | TGTGCCAGCAGCCCGGGGGAGGGGCTCTATGGCTACACCTTC | CASSPGEGLYGYTF
NA | NA | TRBJ1-5 | TRBV19 | TGTGCCGTCGACCGCGGGGATGGCAATCAGCCCCAGCATTTT | CAVDRGDGNQPQHF
NA | NA | TRBJ2-7 | TRBV5-1 | TGCGCCAGCAGCTTTTCACAGACGTACGAGCAGTACTTC | CASSFSQTYEQYF
NA | NA | TRBJ2-7 | TRBV5-4 | TGTGCCAGCAGCTTGAATCCGACCGGACTCGTCGAGCAGTACTTC | CASSLNPTGLVEQYF
NA | NA | TRBJ1-2 | TRBV5-5 | TGTGCCAGCAGCCCACGGGACAACCTTAACTATGGCTACACCTTC | CASSPRDNLNYGYTF
TRBD2 | NA | TRBJ2-5 | TRBV19 | TGTGCCAGTAGTATTCCAGGGAGGGAGGAGACCCAGTACTTC | CASSIPGREETQYF
TRBD1 | NA | TRBJ1-5 | TRBV7-8 | TGTGCCAGCAGCAGGGACAGGGCTCTGGGCAATCAGCCCCAGCATTTT | CASSRDRALGNQPQHF
NA | NA | TRBJ1-4 | TRBV28 | TGTGCCAGCAGTTTAGGGCCGACTAATGAAAAACTGTTTTTT | CASSLGPTNEKLFF
NA | NA | TRBJ2-7 | TRBV19 | TGTGCCAGTAGTTCCAATGCGGCCTACGAGCAGTACTTC | CASSSNAAYEQYF
TRBD1 | NA | TRBJ2-3 | TRBV9 | TGTGCCAGCAGCGCACAGAGAGACCCCGGGACAGGGCATGTCGCAGATACGCAGTATTTT | CASSAQRDPGTGHVADTQYF
NA | NA | TRBJ2-6 | TRBV19 | TGTGCCAGTAGTATACGGTTCGTCGGGGCTGGGGCCAACGTCCTGACTTTC | CASSIRFVGAGANVLTF
TRBD1 | NA | TRBJ1-1 | TRBV3-1/TRBV3-2 | TGTGCCAGCACCCTGGGACAGGGAAGCGGAAACACTGAAGCTTTCTTT | CASTLGQGSGNTEAFF
NA | few | TRBJ1-4 | TRBV6-5 | TGTGCCAGCAGACAGGAGTGGGGCCATGAAAAACTGTTTTTT | CASRQEWGHEKLFF
TRBD2 | NA | TRBJ2-1 | TRBV6-5 | TGTGCCAGCACTACCGGGACTACCTCCTACAATGAGCAGTTCTTC | CASTTGTTSYNEQFF
NA | NA | TRBJ2-1 | TRBV12-3/TRBV12-4 | TGTGCCAGCAGATACTCTGGACTTAATGAGCAGTTCTTC | CASRYSGLNEQFF
NA | NA | TRBJ2-3 | TRBV6-1 | TGTGCCAGCAGTGAGTCCCGCAGGGGGGCCTGGGGAGATACGCAGTATTTT | CASSESRRGAWGDTQYF
TRBD2 | NA | TRBJ2-3 | TRBV14 | TGTGCCAGCAGCCAAGAATTAGCGGGCCACACAGATACGCAGTATTTT | CASSQELAGHTDTQYF
NA | NA | TRBJ1-3 | TRBV5-6 | TGTGCCAGCAGCCCTACAGGGCCCTCTGGAAACACCATATATTTT | CASSPTGPSGNTIYF
TRBD1 | NA | TRBJ2-6 | TRBV7-8 | TGTGCCAGCAGACAGGGGGCCGGTGGGGCCAACGTCCTGACTTTC | CASRQGAGGANVLTF
NA | NA | TRBJ2-1 | TRBV5-1 | TGCGCCAGCAGCCGAGGCCCCGGGACATCTGAGCAGTTCTTC | CASSRGPGTSEQFF
NA | once | TRBJ1-1 | TRBV23-1 | TGCGCCAGCAGTCCGCCCGCGGATCAAAACACTGAAGCTTTCTTT | CASSPPADQNTEAFF
NA | NA | TRBJ2-2 | TRBV30 | TGTGCCTGGAGTTCGAGAAGAAACACCGGGGAGCTGTTTTTT | CAWSSRRNTGELFF
NA | few | TRBJ2-2 | TRBV7-9 | TGTGCCAGCAGCTTAGCCGGGGGAGCGAACACCGGGGAGCTGTTTTTT | CASSLAGGANTGELFF
TRBD1 | NA | TRBJ2-7 | TRBV6-5 | TGTGCCAGCACCCAACCGGGACAGGGGAACGAGCAGTACTTC | CASTQPGQGNEQYF
NA | NA | TRBJ2-2 | TRBV7-6 | TGTGCCAGCAGCTTAAAATCGACAGGTGACACCGGGGAGCTGTTTTTT | CASSLKSTGDTGELFF
NA | NA | TRBJ2-1 | TRBV3-1/TRBV3-2 | TGTGCCAGCAGCCAAGGACACAGAAATGAGCAGTTCTTC | CASSQGHRNEQFF
TRBD2 | once | TRBJ2-3 | TRBV3-1/TRBV3-2 | TGTGCCAGCAGCCAAGTGCGGAGACTAGCGGTTCCGGATACGCAGTATTTT | CASSQVRRLAVPDTQYF
NA | NA | TRBJ2-1 | TRBV29-1 | TGCAGCGTTGAACGGGTAGGGGGGGTCGATGAGCAGTTCTTC | CSVERVGGVDEQFF
TRBD1 | NA | TRBJ2-7 | TRBV5-1 | TGCGCCAGCAGCTTGGTGGCCGGGACAGGTCCCTACGAGCAGTACTTC | CASSLVAGTGPYEQYF
TRBD2 | NA | TRBJ2-4 | TRBV19 | TGTGCCAGTAGTATAGAGGGACTAAACTTTGACATTCAGTACTTC | CASSIEGLNFDIQYF
TRBD1 | NA | TRBJ1-4 | TRBV6-1 | TGTGCCAGCAGTGAAGACGAGGGGGCGGGAGAAAAACTGTTTTTT | CASSEDEGAGEKLFF
TRBD1 | NA | TRBJ1-3 | TRBV5-1 | TGCGCCAGCAGCCTAGACAGGGGTGCTGGAAACACCATATATTTT | CASSLDRGAGNTIYF
TRBD2 | NA | TRBJ2-5 | TRBV6-1 | TGTGCCAGCAGTGAATCGGGGGGGAGGGAGACCCAGTACTTC | CASSESGGRETQYF
TRBD1 | NA | TRBJ1-1 | TRBV25-1 | TGTGCCAGTTGGGACAGGAGTACCACTGAAGCTTTCTTT | CASWDRSTTEAFF
TRBD1 | NA | TRBJ2-7 | TRBV5-1 | TGCGCCAGCAGCTTGGCGGGTGTGGCAGGGGGCTACGAGCAGTACTTC | CASSLAGVAGGYEQYF
TRBD1 | NA | TRBJ2-7 | TRBV11-2 | TGTGCCAGCAGCCCCGACAGGGGGCGCTTCGACGAGCAGTACTTC | CASSPDRGRFDEQYF